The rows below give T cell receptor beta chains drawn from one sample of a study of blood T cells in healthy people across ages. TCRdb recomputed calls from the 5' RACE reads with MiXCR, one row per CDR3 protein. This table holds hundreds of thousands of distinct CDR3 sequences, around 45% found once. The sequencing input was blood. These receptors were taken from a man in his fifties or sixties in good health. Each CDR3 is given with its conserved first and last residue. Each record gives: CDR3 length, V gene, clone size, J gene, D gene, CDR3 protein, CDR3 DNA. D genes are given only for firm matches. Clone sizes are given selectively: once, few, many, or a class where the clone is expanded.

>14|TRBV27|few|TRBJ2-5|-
CASSFRLPGETQYF
TGTGCCAGCAGTTTTCGCCTACCGGGGGAGACCCAGTACTTC
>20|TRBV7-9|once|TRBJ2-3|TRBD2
CASSALAGERGVQFTDTQYF
TGTGCCAGCAGCGCTCTAGCGGGGGAGAGGGGAGTCCAATTCACAGATACGCAGTATTTT
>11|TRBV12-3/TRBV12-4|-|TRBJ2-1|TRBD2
CASRKKGREFF
TGTGCCAGCAGGAAGAAAGGGAGGGAGTTCTTC
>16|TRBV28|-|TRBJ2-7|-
CASSLWGSRSSYEQYF
TGTGCCAGCAGCCTTTGGGGCAGTAGAAGCTCCTACGAGCAGTACTTC
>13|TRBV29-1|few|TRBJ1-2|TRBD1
CSVEVGTGYGYTF
TGCAGCGTTGAAGTAGGGACAGGGTATGGCTACACCTTC
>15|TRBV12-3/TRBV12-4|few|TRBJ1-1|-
CASSLALGLNTEAFF
TGTGCCAGCAGTTTAGCTCTGGGTCTGAACACTGAAGCTTTCTTT
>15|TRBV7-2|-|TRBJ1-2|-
CASSLPTRYNHGYTF
TGTGCCAGCAGCTTACCGACACGTTATAACCATGGCTACACCTTC
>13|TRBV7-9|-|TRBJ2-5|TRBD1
CASITGGLETQYF
TGTGCCAGCATCACAGGGGGTTTAGAGACCCAGTACTTC
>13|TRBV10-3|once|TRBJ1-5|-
CAISTGRGQPQHF
TGTGCCATCAGTACAGGGAGGGGGCAGCCCCAGCATTTT
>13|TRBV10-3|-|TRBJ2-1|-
CAISESPSNEQFF
TGTGCCATCAGTGAGTCGCCTTCCAATGAGCAGTTCTTC
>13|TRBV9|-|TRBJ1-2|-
CASSVNQAYGYTF
TGTGCCAGCAGCGTCAACCAGGCCTATGGCTACACCTTC
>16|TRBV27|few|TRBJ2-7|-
CASSLVVSGGTYEQYF
TGTGCCAGCAGTTTAGTGGTCAGCGGAGGGACCTACGAGCAGTACTTC
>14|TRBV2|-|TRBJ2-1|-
CASSEGGNYNEQFF
TGTGCCAGCAGTGAGGGGGGCAACTACAATGAGCAGTTCTTC
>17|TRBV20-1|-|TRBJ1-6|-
CSAREARGGPMRSPLHF
TGCAGTGCTAGAGAAGCGCGGGGGGGCCCCATGAGGTCACCCCTCCACTTT
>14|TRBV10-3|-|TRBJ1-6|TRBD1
CAISGGQYNSPLHF
TGTGCCATCAGTGGGGGACAGTATAATTCACCCCTCCACTTT
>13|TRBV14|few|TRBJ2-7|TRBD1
CASRQGGENEQYF
TGTGCCAGCCGACAGGGCGGTGAGAACGAGCAGTACTTC
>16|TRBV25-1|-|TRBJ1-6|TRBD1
CASSSWTGATSTPLHF
TGTGCCAGCAGTTCCTGGACAGGCGCCACTTCGACACCCCTCCACTTT
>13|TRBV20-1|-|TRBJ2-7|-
CSATRTNSYEQYF
TGCAGCGCTACGAGGACAAACTCCTACGAGCAGTACTTC
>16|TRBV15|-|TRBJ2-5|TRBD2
CATSSRLAGGGNEQYF
TGTGCCACCAGCAGCAGACTAGCGGGGGGTGGGAATGAGCAGTACTTC
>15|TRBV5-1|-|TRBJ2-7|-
CASSLDSRSSYEQYF
TGCGCCAGCAGCCTTGACTCACGCAGCTCCTACGAGCAGTACTTC
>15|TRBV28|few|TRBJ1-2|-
CASSPPSGGSTGYTF
TGTGCCAGCAGTCCCCCTTCGGGGGGTTCGACTGGCTACACCTTC
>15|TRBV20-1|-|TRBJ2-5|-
CSARDTHTRGETQYF
TGCAGTGCTAGAGATACCCACACTAGGGGAGAGACCCAGTACTTC
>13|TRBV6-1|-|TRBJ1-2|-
CASSESSLGGYTF
TGTGCCAGCAGTGAATCGAGTCTGGGGGGCTACACCTTC
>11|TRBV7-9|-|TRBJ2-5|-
CASSRNSKQYF
TGTGCCAGCAGCCGAAACTCTAAGCAGTACTTC
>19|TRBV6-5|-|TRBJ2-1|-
CASSYYSLWRCLLYNEQFF
TGTGCCAGCAGTTACTACAGCTTATGGCGATGCTTATTATACAATGAGCAGTTCTTC
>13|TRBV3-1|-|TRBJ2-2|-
CASSQTLDGELFF
TGTGCCAGCAGCCAAACCTTGGACGGGGAGCTGTTTTTT
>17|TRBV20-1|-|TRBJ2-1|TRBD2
CSARKAGGSHSYNEQFF
TGCAGTGCTAGGAAAGCGGGGGGTTCTCACTCCTACAATGAGCAGTTCTTC
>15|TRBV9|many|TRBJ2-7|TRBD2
CASSVAGTSGSEQYF
TGTGCCAGCAGCGTAGCCGGGACTAGCGGCAGCGAGCAGTACTTC
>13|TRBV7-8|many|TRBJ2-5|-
CASSLELVETQYF
TGTGCCAGCAGCTTAGAACTAGTAGAGACCCAGTACTTC
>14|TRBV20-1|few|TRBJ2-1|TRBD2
CSARGTSVPNEQFF
TGCAGTGCTAGGGGGACTAGCGTCCCCAATGAGCAGTTCTTC
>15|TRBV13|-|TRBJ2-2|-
CASSFLSGGAGELFF
TGTGCCAGCAGCTTCCTTAGCGGCGGGGCCGGGGAGCTGTTTTTT
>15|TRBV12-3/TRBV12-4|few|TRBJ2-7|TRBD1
CASSSPDRGRHEQYF
TGTGCCAGCAGTTCTCCGGACAGGGGGAGGCACGAGCAGTACTTC
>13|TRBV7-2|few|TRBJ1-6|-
CASSSFRATPLHF
TGTGCCAGCAGCAGTTTCAGGGCCACACCCCTCCACTTT
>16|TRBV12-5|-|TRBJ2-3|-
CASGFRGLSSTDTQYF
TGTGCTAGTGGCTTCCGCGGACTATCTAGCACAGATACGCAGTATTTT
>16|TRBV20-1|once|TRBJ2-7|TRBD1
CSATNATTGDPYEQYF
TGCAGTGCTACGAATGCGACCACAGGGGACCCCTACGAGCAGTACTTC
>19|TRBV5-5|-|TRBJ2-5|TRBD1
CASRNRQGSPSLFQETQYF
TGTGCCAGCAGAAATAGACAGGGGTCGCCTTCCCTTTTCCAAGAGACCCAGTACTTC
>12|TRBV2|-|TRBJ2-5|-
CASTAIQETQYF
TGTGCCAGCACGGCCATCCAAGAGACCCAGTACTTC
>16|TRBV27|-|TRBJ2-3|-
CASNTRRGASTDTQYF
TGTGCCAGCAATACTAGACGGGGGGCCAGCACAGATACGCAGTATTTT